Sequencing of this T cell receptor beta chain was carried out in a study of neurological immune-mediated disorders. The making of cDNA relied on 5'RACE with 10-nucleotide random UMIs. Using its own MiXCR run on the 5' RACE reads, TCRdb lists one record per CDR3 protein. The sample records about 99,000 distinct CDR3 sequences, more than 10% being singletons. V dropped 2 bases and J dropped 4; count of bases not matched to a gene: 5. Germline CDR1 and CDR2: MNHEY and SVGAGI. This CDR3 is 14 amino acids long. The time point: longitudinal time-point 3. Unsorted libraries came from 2 million PBMCs stored at -80 °C. Findings and caveats of the study: TCR-beta repertoires seemed private in all groups, with no expanded CDR3 amino acid sequences shared.

This clonotype was counted at least ten times. Its antigen remains unidentified. The receptor was isolated from a female donor with HTLV-1-associated myelopathy (HAM/TSP). The chain has TRBV6-5 and TRBJ2-7; TRBD1 aligns across 7 bases. Sequencing input: PBMCs. This CDR3 is CASSYRAGGYEQYF. The CDR3 DNA sequence: TGTGCCAGCAGTTACAGGGCAGGGGGTTACGAGCAGTACTTC.